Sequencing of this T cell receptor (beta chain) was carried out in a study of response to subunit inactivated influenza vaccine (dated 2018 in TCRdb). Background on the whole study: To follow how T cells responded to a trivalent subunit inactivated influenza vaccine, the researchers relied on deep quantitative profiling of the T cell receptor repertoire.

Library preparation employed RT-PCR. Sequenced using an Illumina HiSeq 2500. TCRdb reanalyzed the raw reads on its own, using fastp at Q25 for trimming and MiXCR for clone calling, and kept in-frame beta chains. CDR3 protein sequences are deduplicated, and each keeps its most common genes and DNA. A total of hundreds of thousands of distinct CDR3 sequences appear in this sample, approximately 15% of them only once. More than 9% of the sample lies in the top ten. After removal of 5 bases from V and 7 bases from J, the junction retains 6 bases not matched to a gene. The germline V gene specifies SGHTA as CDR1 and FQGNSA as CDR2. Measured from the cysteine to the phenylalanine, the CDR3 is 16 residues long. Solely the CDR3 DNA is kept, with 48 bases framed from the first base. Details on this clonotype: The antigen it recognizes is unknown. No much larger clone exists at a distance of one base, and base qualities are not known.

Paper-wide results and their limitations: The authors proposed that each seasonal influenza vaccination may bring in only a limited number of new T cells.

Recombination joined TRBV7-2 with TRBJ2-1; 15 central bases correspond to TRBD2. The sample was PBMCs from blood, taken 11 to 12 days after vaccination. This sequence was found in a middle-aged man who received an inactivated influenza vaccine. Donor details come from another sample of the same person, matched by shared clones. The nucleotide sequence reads TGTGCCAGCAGCCGGACTAGCGGGAGGGGTTTGAATGAGCAGTTCTTC. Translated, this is CASSRTSGRGLNEQFF.